These 12 T cell receptor beta chains came from one sample sequenced in a study of CD8 T cells in ankylosing spondylitis. TCRdb ran MiXCR on the 5' RACE reads and lists one entry per CDR3 protein. The table has around 130,000 distinct CDR3 sequences, over 6% seen once. Sequencing input: blood, either unsorted or a sorted T cell fraction (not recorded which). The receptors shown here come from a male donor with ankylosing spondylitis or in good health (not recorded which).

This clonotype was found many times. The chain has TRBV7-2 and TRBJ2-1; D call uncertain. With 2 bases removed from V and 9 bases from J, the gap between germline ends came to 14 bases. Germline V gives CDR1 SGHTA, CDR2 FQGNSA. The CDR3 spans 14 residues. The CDR3 sequence is CASSLIVWGGEQFF. In nucleotides, the CDR3 is TGTGCCAGCAGCTTAATCGTCTGGGGTGGTGAGCAGTTCTTC. The whole variable domain, filled in from reference TRBV7-2 and TRBJ2-1, reads GAGVSQSPSNKVTEKGKDVELRCDPISGHTALYWYRQSLGQGLEFLIYFQGNSAPDKSGLPSDRFSAERTGGSVSTLTIQRTQQEDSAVYLCASSLIVWGGEQFFGPGTRLTVL.

This clonotype was recorded many times. This chain links TRBV19 with TRBJ2-7, with 10 bases that match TRBD1. The germline CDR1 and CDR2 sequences are LNHDA and SQIVND (reference sequence). This CDR3 comprises 17 residues. The junction had 12 bases not matched to a gene; V was cut back by 2 bases and J by 5 bases. The CDR3 here is CASSIQEPGQGSHEQYF. CDR3 sequence (DNA): TGTGCCAGTAGTATACAGGAACCGGGACAGGGGTCCCACGAGCAGTACTTC.

This clonotype was detected many times. This rearrangement joins TRBV20-1 to TRBJ1-2, with 10 bases identical to TRBD1. The CDR3 sequence is 14 residues long. With V trimmed by 1 base and J by 6 bases, 5 bases remained unmatched. Per the germline V gene, CDR1 is DFQATT and CDR2 is SNEGSKA (reference sequence). The CDR3 loop reads CSARATGGRDGYTF. In nucleotides, the CDR3 is TGCAGTGCTAGAGCGACAGGGGGCCGAGATGGCTACACCTTC.

This clonotype was seen at least ten times. The rearrangement uses TRBV6-2 or TRBV6-3 and TRBJ2-2, with 7 nucleotides matching TRBD1. Per the germline V gene, CDR1 is MNHEY and CDR2 is SVGEGT. The CDR3 is 19 amino acids. The trim removed 2 bases at V and 1 base at J, leaving 13 bases unmatched. The CDR3: CASSYRPRDREKNTGELFF. CDR3 in DNA: TGTGCCAGCAGTTACCGCCCCCGGGACAGAGAGAAGAACACCGGGGAGCTGTTTTTT.

This clonotype was seen more than once but under ten times. The rearrangement joins TRBV11-3 to TRBJ2-5; 9 nucleotides match TRBD1. In germline, CDR1 is SGHNT, CDR2 YENEEA. The trim removed 4 bases at V and 4 bases at J, leaving 10 bases unmatched. The CDR3 runs 16 residues. CDR3 sequence (DNA): TGTGCCAGCAGCTCCCTGCTGCAGGGACAGGGAGAGACCCAGTACTTC. Residues: CASSSLLQGQGETQYF.

Many counts were recorded for this clonotype. J is TRBJ2-5 and V is TRBV5-1; the match to TRBD2 covers 10 bases. CDR1 SGHRS and CDR2 YFSETQ come from the germline V gene. Unmatched junction bases numbered 4, after V lost 3 bases and J lost 2 bases. CDR3 size: 15 residues. The CDR3 DNA sequence: TGCGCCAGCAGCTCCGTAGCGGGGGGACAAGAGACCCAGTACTTC. Protein: CASSSVAGGQETQYF.

There are many counts of this clonotype. The V call is TRBV5-1, the J call TRBJ2-7; D unclear. The CDR3 extends over 16 amino acids. The germline gives CDR1 SGHRS, CDR2 YFSETQ. The V end was cut by 0 bases, the J end by 2 bases, with 15 bases between. CDR3 sequence reads: CASSLAPGPPTYEQYF. In DNA form, the CDR3 reads TGCGCCAGCAGCTTGGCCCCAGGACCGCCGACCTACGAGCAGTACTTC.

This clonotype was seen many times. The genes are TRBV4-1 and TRBJ1-5, with D possibly matching TRBD1 (5 bases). This CDR3 contains 16 residues. Germline-derived CDR1 and CDR2 are MGHRA and YSYEKL. V was clipped by 0 bases and J by 9 bases, with 18 bases between them. CDR3 residues: CASSQEQGSGGRPQHF. The CDR3 nucleotides read TGCGCCAGCAGCCAAGAGCAGGGAAGCGGGGGTAGGCCCCAGCATTTT.

The rearrangement links TRBV6-2 or TRBV6-3 to TRBJ2-1, with D perhaps TRBD2 (6 bases). Trimming cost V 6 bases and J 8 bases, with 20 bases left between them. The germline V gene has CDR1 MNHEY and CDR2 SVGEGT. The CDR3 covers 15 residues. The CDR3 nucleotides are TGTGCCAGCAGCCGCCCGGCCGGGGCTAGCGATGAGCAGTTCTTC. This translates into CASSRPAGASDEQFF.

In its sample, this clonotype was seen many times. The chain employs TRBV12-3 or TRBV12-4 and TRBJ2-1; 7 bases align to TRBD2. The ends lost 6 bases at V and 5 bases at J; junction bases unmatched: 10. The CDR3 contains 15 residues. CDR3 protein: CASSLSGAKNNEQFF. The CDR3 DNA follows: TGTGCCAGCAGCCTAAGCGGGGCTAAGAACAATGAGCAGTTCTTC.

Only a few counts were recorded for this clonotype. This chain connects TRBV5-5 to TRBJ2-2; 8 bases are shared with TRBD1. This CDR3 is built from 16 residues. The germline V gene has CDR1 SGHKS and CDR2 YYEKEE (reference sequence). The V gene end was trimmed by 4 bases and the J gene end by 4 bases; junction bases not matched to a gene: 9. CDR3 sequence (DNA): TGTGCCAGCAGCCACCCCCAGGGGGCGGGCACCGGGGAGCTGTTTTTT. Protein sequence: CASSHPQGAGTGELFF.

There are many counts of this clonotype. The chain has TRBV28 and TRBJ1-1; D remains ambiguous. The CDR3 runs 16 residues. From germline, CDR1 is MDHEN and CDR2 SYDVKM. V was trimmed by 4 bases and J by 3 bases, leaving 18 bases between them. The CDR3 DNA follows: TGTGCCAGCAGTTGGGCGACGGGTATTATCGACACTGAAGCTTTCTTT. Its protein is CASSWATGIIDTEAFF.